The present entry profiles one T cell receptor (beta chain) with its context. The data were taken from a study of blood T cell repertoires in COVID-19. Germline V gives CDR1 SGHRS, CDR2 YFSETQ. This CDR3 has 12 amino acids. Trimming left V 3 bases short and J 6 bases short, with 8 bases between. Sequenced by immunoSEQ multiplex PCR; TCRdb stores in-frame clones only, minus some. The profile shows 470,000 or so clones, around 85% of them singletons. This receptor was taken from a human donor in a cohort sampled during active COVID-19. The rearrangement joins TRBV5-1 to TRBJ2-3, with D possibly matching TRBD1 (5 bases). The sequenced sample was peripheral blood. CDR3 protein: CASSWGPDTQYF. CDR3 sequence (DNA): TGCGCCAGCAGCTGGGGCCCGGATACGCAGTATTTT.